Presented here are 29 T cell receptor beta chains from one specimen sequenced in a study of cytomegalovirus exposure and HLA in healthy donors. Vbeta (60) and Jbeta (13) primers were used in the PCR. Only in-frame clones appear in the TCRdb table, and some are missing; sequencing was by immunoSEQ multiplex PCR. Among around 170,000 clones listed, under 80% were seen once. The sequencing input was PBMCs. The receptors were gathered from a woman between 25 and 40 years old in good health and CMV-seropositive.

V gene TRBV2 combines with J gene TRBJ1-5, with 10 bases identical to TRBD1. With V trimmed by 7 bases and J by 4 bases, 4 bases remained unmatched. The germline V gene encodes CDR1 SNHLY and CDR2 FYNNEI. The CDR3 length is 14 residues. CDR3 amino acids: CASIRDRGNQPQHF. The CDR3 DNA is TGTGCCAGCATCCGGGACAGGGGAAATCAGCCCCAGCATTTT.

The chain is built from TRBV11-2 and TRBJ1-6, with unresolved D. The CDR3 is 16 residues long. The V gene lost 2 bases and the J gene lost 6 bases, with 14 bases spanning the gap. The germline CDR1 and CDR2 sequences are SGHAT and FQNNGV. The CDR3 loop is CASSLRTLGSNSPLHF. The CDR3 DNA reads as TGTGCCAGCAGCTTACGCACACTGGGGAGTAATTCACCCCTCCACTTT.

The chain employs TRBV9 and TRBJ2-2, with a tentative D call TRBD1 (6 bases). This CDR3 region has 16 residues. Germline V gene sequence: CDR1 SGDLS, CDR2 YYNGEE. The V gene lost 0 bases and the J gene lost 1 base, with 10 bases spanning the gap. This CDR3 reads CASSVAGTLNTGELFF. Here the CDR3 DNA reads TGTGCCAGCAGCGTAGCCGGGACACTGAACACCGGGGAGCTGTTTTTT.

The chain combines TRBV11-2 with TRBJ2-3, with 8 bases aligning to TRBD1. Germline CDR1 and CDR2: SGHAT and FQNNGV. This CDR3 spans 17 amino acids. J was trimmed by 5 bases and V by 0 bases; bases with no gene match: 10. The CDR3 DNA sequence: TGTGCCAGCAGCTTAGATGGGCAGGGGGCAGGAGGAGATACGCAGTATTTT. Its translation is CASSLDGQGAGGDTQYF.

The CDR3 DNA follows: TGTGCCAGCAGTAACACAGGTTTCTCTGGAAACACCATATATTTT. Translated: CASSNTGFSGNTIYF. The chain uses TRBV6-5 and TRBJ1-3; tentatively, D is TRBD1 (5 bases). The V end lost 5 bases, the J end lost 0 bases, and 11 bases lay between the germline ends. The germline CDR1 and CDR2 sequences are MNHEY and SVGAGI. CDR3 length: 15 amino acids.

The V and J genes are TRBV7-6 and TRBJ2-1; 8 nucleotides agree with TRBD2. This CDR3 has 15 amino acids. Germline assignment: CDR1 SGHVS and CDR2 FNYEAQ. After removal of 5 bases from V and 5 bases from J, the junction contained 8 bases not matched to a gene. The CDR3 DNA reads TGTGCCAGCAGCGTGAGCGGGGGACCCGACAATGAGCAGTTCTTC. Translating it yields CASSVSGGPDNEQFF.

The chain couples TRBV7-9 to TRBJ2-1; 11 bases line up with TRBD2. Trimming cost V 6 bases and J 5 bases; bases outside gene matches: 6. CDR3 length: 15 amino acids. Per the germline V gene, CDR1 is SEHNR and CDR2 is FQNEAQ (reference sequence). CDR3 bases: TGTGCCAGCAGTCCTTCTAGCGGGGGGAACAATGAGCAGTTCTTC. Translated: CASSPSSGGNNEQFF.

The chain carries TRBV30 and TRBJ2-3; D is perhaps TRBD2 (5 bases). Germline CDR1 is GTSNPN and CDR2 is SVGIG (reference sequence). The CDR3 runs 13 residues. The CDR3 bases are TGTGGCTCGGAGGTTAAAGGAACAGATACGCAGTATTTT. Protein: CGSEVKGTDTQYF.

This chain uses TRBV6-6 with TRBJ1-6; 9 bases line up with TRBD1. This CDR3 is built from 15 residues. CDR1 and CDR2 from the germline V gene are MNHNY and SVGAGI (reference sequence). The trim removed 6 bases at V and 6 bases at J, leaving 6 bases unmatched. DNA for the CDR3: TGTGCCAGCAGACCGACAGGGGGTGGTAATTCACCCCTCCACTTT. Its translation is CASRPTGGGNSPLHF.

The chain joins TRBV6-6 to TRBJ2-7; D might be TRBD1 (6 bases). CDR3 length: 12 residues. Germline CDR1 and CDR2: MNHNY and SVGAGI (reference sequence). V was trimmed by 6 bases and J by 1 base, leaving 7 bases between them. The CDR3 sequence is CASSTGSYEQYF. CDR3 in DNA: TGTGCCAGCAGCACAGGGTCCTACGAGCAGTACTTC.

The chain carries TRBV13 and TRBJ2-3, with 7 bases matching TRBD1. The CDR3 consists of 14 residues. V dropped 4 bases and J dropped 5; count of bases not matched to a gene: 6. Germline V gene data show CDR1 as PRHDT and CDR2 as FYEKMQ (reference sequence). The CDR3 bases are TGTGCCAGCAGCTACGGACAGGCAGGAGATACGCAGTATTTT. Encoded protein: CASSYGQAGDTQYF. The variable domain in full, completed from reference TRBV13 and TRBJ2-3, reads AAGVIQSPRHLIKEKRETATLKCYPIPRHDTVYWYQQGPGQDPQFLISFYEKMQSDKGSIPDRFSAQQFSDYHSELNMSSLELGDSALYFCASSYGQAGDTQYFGPGTRLTVL.

This clone was detected once. V and J are TRBV4-1 and TRBJ2-7; D ambiguous. In germline, CDR1 is MGHRA, CDR2 YSYEKL. V lost 1 base, J lost 0 bases, and 7 bases lay in between. This CDR3 contains 14 residues. CDR3 coding DNA: TGCGCCAGCAGCCAAGTTGGCAGCTCCTACGAGCAGTACTTC. Translated: CASSQVGSSYEQYF.

This clone occurred a few times. This chain links TRBV10-2 with TRBJ2-3; TRBD2 agrees at 9 bases. The CDR3 covers 13 residues. Germline loops: CDR1 WSHSY, CDR2 SAAADI. V was clipped by 10 bases and J by 1 base; unmatched bases: 3. The CDR3 here is CATRTSGTDTQYF. The CDR3 bases are TGCGCCACCAGGACTAGCGGCACAGATACGCAGTATTTT.

The rearrangement uses TRBV5-1 and TRBJ2-3, with 14 bases identical to TRBD2. J lost 5 bases, V lost 2 bases, and 10 bases had no gene match. The CDR3 is 18 amino acids. In germline, CDR1 is SGHRS, CDR2 YFSETQ. The CDR3 bases are TGCGCCAGCAGCTTTACCGGACTAGCGGGGGGAATAGTAGATACGCAGTATTTT. It is translated as CASSFTGLAGGIVDTQYF.

The V and J genes are TRBV5-4 and TRBJ2-5; 8 nucleotides agree with TRBD1. Near its end, the DNA agrees better with TRBJ2-7, so the J call may be wrong. In germline, CDR1 is SGHNT, CDR2 YYREEE (reference sequence). The CDR3 has 15 residues. CDR3 coding DNA: TGTGCCAGCAGCGCACCAGCCGGGACAGGCCACGAGCAGTACTTC. Translating gives CASSAPAGTGHEQYF.

The chain joins TRBV9 to TRBJ2-5; 10 bases fit TRBD2. The CDR3 spans 16 residues. J was trimmed by 3 bases and V by 0 bases; bases with no gene match: 5. From germline, CDR1 is SGDLS and CDR2 YYNGEE. The CDR3, as DNA: TGTGCCAGCAGCGTAGGAATAGCGGGGGGTAAAGAGACCCAGTACTTC. It yields the protein CASSVGIAGGKETQYF.

The genes are TRBV7-2 and TRBJ1-6, with 7 bases aligning to TRBD1. The V gene's germline CDR1 is SGHTA and CDR2 FQGNSA. The CDR3 contains 17 residues. With 5 bases clipped from V and 9 bases from J, the junction kept 16 bases outside the gene matches. For the CDR3, the DNA is TGTGCCAGCAGCATCCCCCAGACAGGGATGAGGGGTTCACCCCTCCACTTT. It is translated as CASSIPQTGMRGSPLHF.

The chain carries TRBV7-6 and TRBJ1-4; possibly TRBD1 for D (5 bases). Germline V CDR1 and CDR2: SGHVS, FNYEAQ. With 5 bases removed from V and 8 bases from J, the gap between germline ends came to 15 bases. This CDR3 has 14 residues. The CDR3 loop is CASSPTWGPEKLFF. CDR3 in DNA: TGTGCCAGCAGCCCCACCTGGGGCCCGGAAAAACTGTTTTTT.

The V call is TRBV11-2, the J call TRBJ2-5; D perhaps matches TRBD2 (6 bases). The CDR3 runs 14 residues. V lost 1 base, J lost 5 bases, and 11 bases lay in between. CDR1 and CDR2 from the germline V gene are SGHAT and FQNNGV. The CDR3 protein is CASSLGGGEETQYF. CDR3 DNA sequence: TGTGCCAGCAGCTTAGGGGGCGGGGAGGAGACCCAGTACTTC.

J is TRBJ2-3 and V is TRBV19; D is ambiguous. The CDR3 length is 14 residues. The V gene lost 7 bases and the J gene lost 0 bases, with 11 bases spanning the gap. Germline CDR1 reads LNHDA; CDR2 reads SQIVND (reference sequence). CDR3 in DNA: TGTGCCAGTAACGACATACGTAGCACAGATACGCAGTATTTT. Translation gives CASNDIRSTDTQYF.

The chain recombines TRBV12-2 with TRBJ1-4; the D call TRBD1 from the table was never checked on the DNA. TRBV12-2 is given as a pseudogene. The CDR3 has 15 residues. CDR3 DNA sequence: TGTGCAAGTCGCTTAGGTGGACAGGTTAATGAAAAACTGTTTTTT. This translates into CASRLGGQVNEKLFF.

The gene calls are TRBV7-2 and TRBJ2-5, with 13 bases aligning to TRBD2. With 0 bases clipped from V and 0 bases from J, the junction kept 7 bases outside the gene matches. Germline V gives CDR1 SGHTA, CDR2 FQGNSA. This CDR3 has 19 amino acids. As DNA, the CDR3 is TGTGCCAGCAGCTTAGCGGGGGGACTAGCGGGGTCATACCAAGAGACCCAGTACTTC. This translates into CASSLAGGLAGSYQETQYF. The full variable domain, with the rest looked up from reference TRBV7-2 and TRBJ2-5, is GAGVSQSPSNKVTEKGKDVELRCDPISGHTALYWYRQSLGQGLEFLIYFQGNSAPDKSGLPSDRFSAERTGGSVSTLTIQRTQQEDSAVYLCASSLAGGLAGSYQETQYFGPGTRLLVL.

This rearrangement joins TRBV7-2 to TRBJ2-2; TRBD2 matches at 8 bases. Germline CDR1 reads SGHTA; CDR2 reads FQGNSA. The J segment lost 7 bases and the V segment lost 4 bases, leaving 8 bases of the junction unmatched. CDR3 length: 15 amino acids. The DNA for the CDR3 is TGTGCCAGCAGCTCCTCCGCGGGGGGACGCGGGGAGCTGTTTTTT. Encoded protein: CASSSSAGGRGELFF.

The V gene is TRBV11-3, the J gene TRBJ2-3; 8 bases align to TRBD1. The CDR3 totals 13 residues. Germline values: CDR1 SGHNT, CDR2 YENEEA. The ends lost 3 bases at V and 4 bases at J; junction bases unmatched: 0. The DNA for the CDR3 is TGTGCCAGCAGCTTGGACAGGGCAGATACGCAGTATTTT. Protein product: CASSLDRADTQYF.

The chain is built from TRBV5-4 and TRBJ1-6, with 8 positions matching TRBD1. J was trimmed by 10 bases and V by 1 base; bases with no gene match: 4. CDR1 is SGHNT, CDR2 YYREEE, per germline (reference sequence). The CDR3 sequence is 14 residues long. CDR3 protein: CASSLQGASSPLHF. The CDR3 bases are TGTGCCAGCAGCTTGCAGGGGGCCTCATCACCCCTCCACTTT.

The chain is built from TRBV6-6 and TRBJ1-5; 8 bases align to TRBD1. This CDR3 has 15 amino acids. J was trimmed by 5 bases and V by 2 bases; bases with no gene match: 5. The germline V gene has CDR1 MNHNY and CDR2 SVGAGI (reference sequence). The CDR3 DNA sequence: TGTGCCAGCAGTTACGACGGGACAGGACATCAGCCCCAGCATTTT. Translated, it gives CASSYDGTGHQPQHF.

In this sample, this clone turned up a few times. The genes are TRBV28 and TRBJ1-5, with 8 bases identical to TRBD1. CDR1 MDHEN and CDR2 SYDVKM come from the germline V gene. The J segment lost 3 bases and the V segment lost 8 bases, leaving 3 bases of the junction unmatched. CDR3 length: 13 amino acids. The CDR3 protein is CASRQGSNQPQHF. CDR3 in DNA: TGTGCCAGCCGACAGGGGTCCAATCAGCCCCAGCATTTT.

The V gene is TRBV27, the J gene TRBJ1-2; the match to TRBD1 covers 8 bases. Germline CDR1 and CDR2: MNHEY and SMNVEV (reference sequence). The CDR3 length is 13 residues. With V trimmed by 6 bases and J by 8 bases, 8 bases remained unmatched. The CDR3 loop is CASSLGQGRGYTF. The CDR3, as DNA: TGTGCCAGCAGCCTCGGACAGGGTCGAGGCTACACCTTC.

The genes are TRBV25-1 and TRBJ2-5; D is ambiguous. The CDR3 length is 11 residues. Germline CDR1 and CDR2: MGHDK and SYGVNS. V was clipped by 6 bases and J by 2 bases, with 4 bases between them. The CDR3 region is CASSLQETQYF. The CDR3 DNA reads TGTGCCAGCAGCTTACAAGAGACCCAGTACTTC.